Shown below are 11 T cell receptor beta chains from a single sample sequenced in a study of cytomegalovirus exposure and HLA in healthy donors. Vbeta (60) and Jbeta (13) primers were used in the PCR. Repertoires were generated with immunoSEQ multiplex PCR, while TCRdb's copy carries only in-frame clones and drops some. The sample lists 140,000 to 150,000 clones; approximately 70% were seen once. The sequenced sample was PBMCs. Source of these receptors: a woman aged 55-75 years in good health and CMV-seropositive.

This clone was detected a few times. The rearrangement joins TRBV2 to TRBJ2-4; 11 bases agree with TRBD2. The J segment lost 6 bases and the V segment lost 3 bases, leaving 4 bases of the junction unmatched. CDR1 is SNHLY, CDR2 FYNNEI, per germline. This CDR3 spans 15 amino acids. The CDR3 here is CASSEVAGGRNIQYF. The CDR3, as DNA: TGTGCCAGCAGTGAGGTAGCGGGAGGGAGAAACATTCAGTACTTC. The full variable domain, in which reference TRBV2 and TRBJ2-4 provide the parts outside the CDR3, is EPEVTQTPSHQVTQMGQEVILRCVPISNHLYFYWYRQILGQKVEFLVSFYNNEISEKSEIFDDQFSVERPDGSNFTLKIRSTKLEDSAMYFCASSEVAGGRNIQYFGAGTRLSVL.

The V gene is TRBV28, the J gene TRBJ2-7, with TRBD2 identical over 12 bases. The junction had 7 bases not matched to a gene; V was cut back by 4 bases and J by 0 bases. The CDR3 runs 17 residues. CDR1 and CDR2 from the germline V gene are MDHEN and SYDVKM. This chain's CDR3 is CASSSASGRAGSYEQYF. CDR3 nucleotide sequence: TGTGCCAGCAGTTCGGCTAGCGGGAGGGCCGGCTCCTACGAGCAGTACTTC.

This clone came up once. The chain uses TRBV30 and TRBJ1-6, with no clear D. The germline gives CDR1 GTSNPN, CDR2 SVGIG (reference sequence). Trimming took off 5 bases at V and 5 bases at J, with 10 bases between the two ends. This CDR3 has 13 residues. Written as DNA, the CDR3 is TGTGCCTGGGGTGCGGGAAATAATTCACCCCTCCACTTT. Amino acids: CAWGAGNNSPLHF.

The chain joins TRBV7-9 to TRBJ2-3; 10 positions agree with TRBD2. There are 15 residues in the CDR3. With V trimmed by 6 bases and J by 6 bases, 9 bases remained unmatched. The germline V gene has CDR1 SEHNR and CDR2 FQNEAQ (reference sequence). The CDR3 reads CASSPSGRVVDTQYF. The CDR3 region has the DNA TGTGCCAGCAGTCCGAGCGGGAGGGTGGTGGATACGCAGTATTTT.

The J gene is TRBJ1-2, the V gene TRBV7-9; the match to TRBD1 covers 7 bases. Germline V lookup: CDR1 SEHNR, CDR2 FQNEAQ (reference sequence). The junction had 3 bases not matched to a gene; V was cut back by 4 bases and J by 4 bases. The CDR3 is 13 amino acids. DNA of the CDR3: TGTGCCAGCAGCTCGGGACAGCTCTATGGCTACACCTTC. Translating it yields CASSSGQLYGYTF.

This chain links TRBV19 with TRBJ1-1, with 11 bases lining up with TRBD1. Germline V gene data show CDR1 as LNHDA and CDR2 as SQIVND (reference sequence). The CDR3 runs 17 residues. V shed 1 base, J shed 1 base, and the junction held 5 bases outside the gene matches. The CDR3 sequence is CASSIARTGGANTEAFF. CDR3 nucleotide sequence: TGTGCCAGTAGTATAGCCCGGACAGGGGGCGCGAACACTGAAGCTTTCTTT.

This chain connects TRBV2 to TRBJ2-1, with D unresolved. Deletions cut 2 bases from V and 10 bases from J, with 9 bases between. There are 12 residues in the CDR3. Germline-derived CDR1 and CDR2 are SNHLY and FYNNEI. The CDR3 coding sequence is TGTGCCAGCAGTGAAACGGAGATGGAGCAGTTCTTC. Protein: CASSETEMEQFF.

This chain uses TRBV14 with TRBJ2-1, with 11 positions matching TRBD2. The CDR3 consists of 17 residues. The J segment lost 4 bases and the V segment lost 4 bases, leaving 9 bases of the junction unmatched. Per germline, CDR1 SGHDN and CDR2 FVKESK. As DNA, the CDR3 is TGTGCCAGCAGCCCTATCTTGGGACTAGCGGATTACAATGAGCAGTTCTTC. It codes for CASSPILGLADYNEQFF.

This clone turned up a few times. The chain links TRBV19 to TRBJ1-4; D remains unclear. This CDR3 spans 16 amino acids. Germline-derived CDR1 and CDR2 are LNHDA and SQIVND (reference sequence). V lost 3 bases and J 4 bases, leaving 15 bases between the germline ends. The CDR3 reads CASSINGQNLNEKLFF. CDR3 nucleotides: TGTGCCAGTAGTATTAACGGTCAAAACCTTAATGAAAAACTGTTTTTT.

The rearrangement links TRBV14 to TRBJ2-3, with 8 bases that match TRBD2. The CDR3 consists of 18 residues. Germline V gene data show CDR1 as SGHDN and CDR2 as FVKESK. V dropped 2 bases and J dropped 0; count of bases not matched to a gene: 10. The CDR3 DNA sequence: TGTGCCAGCAGCCAAATCTGGGGTAGCGGGACAAGCACAGATACGCAGTATTTT. Protein sequence: CASSQIWGSGTSTDTQYF.

The V gene is TRBV18, the J gene TRBJ1-2; 8 nucleotides match TRBD1. Trimming cost V 3 bases and J 10 bases; bases outside gene matches: 7. The CDR3 extends over 13 amino acids. CDR1 is KGHSH, CDR2 LQKENI, per germline. The CDR3 DNA is TGTGCCAGCTCACCTGCGGACAGGGCGCCCTACACCTTC. It translates to CASSPADRAPYTF. The full variable domain, completed using reference TRBV18 and TRBJ1-2, is NAGVMQNPRHLVRRRGQEARLRCSPMKGHSHVYWYRQLPEEGLKFMVYLQKENIIDESGMPKERFSAEFPKEGPSILRIQQVVRGDSAAYFCASSPADRAPYTFGSGTRLTVV.